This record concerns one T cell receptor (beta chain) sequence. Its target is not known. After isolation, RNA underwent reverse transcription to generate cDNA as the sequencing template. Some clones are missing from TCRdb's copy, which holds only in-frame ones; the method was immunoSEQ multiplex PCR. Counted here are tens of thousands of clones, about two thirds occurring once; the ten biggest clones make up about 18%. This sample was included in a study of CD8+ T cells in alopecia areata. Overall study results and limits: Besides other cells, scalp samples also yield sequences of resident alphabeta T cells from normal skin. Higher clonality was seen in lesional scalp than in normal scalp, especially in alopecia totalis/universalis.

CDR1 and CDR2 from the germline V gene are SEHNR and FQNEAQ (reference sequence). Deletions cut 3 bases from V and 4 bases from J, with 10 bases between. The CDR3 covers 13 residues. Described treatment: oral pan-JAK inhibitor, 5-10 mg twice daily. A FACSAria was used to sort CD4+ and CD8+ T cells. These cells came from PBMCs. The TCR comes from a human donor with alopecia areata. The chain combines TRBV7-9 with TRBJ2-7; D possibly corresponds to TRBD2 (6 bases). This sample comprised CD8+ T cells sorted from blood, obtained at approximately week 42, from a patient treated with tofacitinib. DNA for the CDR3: TGTGCCAGCAGCTTGGGAGGACGATACGAGCAGTACTTC. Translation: CASSLGGRYEQYF.